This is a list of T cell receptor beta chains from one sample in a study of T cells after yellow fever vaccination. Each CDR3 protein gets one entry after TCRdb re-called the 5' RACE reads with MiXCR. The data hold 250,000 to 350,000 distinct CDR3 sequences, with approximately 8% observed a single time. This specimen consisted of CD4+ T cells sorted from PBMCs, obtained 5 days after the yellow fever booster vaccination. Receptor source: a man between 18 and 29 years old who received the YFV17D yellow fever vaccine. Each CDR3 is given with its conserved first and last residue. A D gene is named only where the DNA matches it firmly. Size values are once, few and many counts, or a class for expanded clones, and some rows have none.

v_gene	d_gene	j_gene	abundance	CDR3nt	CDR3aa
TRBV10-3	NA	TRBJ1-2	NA	TGTGCCATCAGTCCCGGAAGGGGGGCTGAGGGCTACACCTTC	CAISPGRGAEGYTF
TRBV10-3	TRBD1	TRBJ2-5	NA	TGTGCCATCAGTGAGACACCGGGACAGCAAGAGACCCAGTACTTC	CAISETPGQQETQYF
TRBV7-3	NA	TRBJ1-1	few	TGTGCCAGCAGCTCTCTCGGGGGGTTCGCTTTCTTT	CASSSLGGFAFF
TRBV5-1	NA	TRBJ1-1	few	TGCGCCAGCAGCTTGGCCACAGGCCAACCCGGCTATACTCCAGGGGCTTTCTTT	CASSLATGQPGYTPGAFF
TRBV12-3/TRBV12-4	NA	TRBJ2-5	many	TGTGCCAGCAGTTTACGGGTCAGGGAGACCCAGTACTTC	CASSLRVRETQYF
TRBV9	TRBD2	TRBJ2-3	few	TGTGCCAGCAGCGATCGAGCGGGGGGGCGAGGAGATACGCAGTATTTT	CASSDRAGGRGDTQYF
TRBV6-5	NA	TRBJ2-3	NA	TGTGCCAGCAGTTATGCACTGACCAAAGATACGCAGTATTTT	CASSYALTKDTQYF
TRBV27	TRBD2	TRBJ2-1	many	TGTGCCAGCCTCTTTGTAGCGGGGGCCTACAATGAGCAGTTCTTC	CASLFVAGAYNEQFF
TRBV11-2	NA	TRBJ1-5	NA	TGTGCCAGCAGCTTAGACCGGCTTGGTCAGCCCCAGCATTTT	CASSLDRLGQPQHF
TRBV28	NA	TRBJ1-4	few	TGTGCCAGCACTATAGGGACTGCAACTAATGAAAAACTGTTTTTT	CASTIGTATNEKLFF
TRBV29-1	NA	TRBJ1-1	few	TGCAGCGTTATGAGAAGGGAAAACACTGAAGCTTTCTTT	CSVMRRENTEAFF
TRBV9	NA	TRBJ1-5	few	TGTGCCAGCAGCGACGGGGCAGGCAATCAGCCCCAGCATTTT	CASSDGAGNQPQHF
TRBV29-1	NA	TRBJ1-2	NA	TGCAGCGTCCGAGGGTTAGATGGCTACACCTTC	CSVRGLDGYTF
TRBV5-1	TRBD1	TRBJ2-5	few	TGCGCCAGCAGCATCCGGGACAGGGGGCTGGAGACCCAGTACTTC	CASSIRDRGLETQYF
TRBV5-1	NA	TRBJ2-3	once	TGCGCCAGCAGCGATCAGGGTAGCACAGATACGCAGTATTTT	CASSDQGSTDTQYF
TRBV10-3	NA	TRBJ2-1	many	TGTGCCATCAGTGAGTCGTGGGATGAGCAGTTCTTC	CAISESWDEQFF
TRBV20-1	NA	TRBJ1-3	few	TGCAGTGCTCTACCGGGAGCAGCAGGGGACACCATATATTTT	CSALPGAAGDTIYF
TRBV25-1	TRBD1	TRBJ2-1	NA	TGTGCCAGCAGTGAACAGGGGGCCCTCTATAATGAGCAGTTCTTC	CASSEQGALYNEQFF
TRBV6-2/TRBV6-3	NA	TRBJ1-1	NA	TGTGCCACCACAGGGCATGAAGTTGGGAACACTGAAGCTTTCTTT	CATTGHEVGNTEAFF
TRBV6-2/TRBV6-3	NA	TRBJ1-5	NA	TGTGCAACTGCTCCCTTCCCCAATCAGCCCCAGCATTTT	CATAPFPNQPQHF
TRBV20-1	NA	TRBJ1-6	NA	TGCAGTGCCCCCAGCCTGGGGATGGGTAATTCACCCCTCCACTTT	CSAPSLGMGNSPLHF
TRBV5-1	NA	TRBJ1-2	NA	TGCGCCAGCAGCCCCAGCCCGATAATGTATGGCTACACCTTC	CASSPSPIMYGYTF
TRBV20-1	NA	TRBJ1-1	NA	TGCAGTGCTAGAGTCCTGAGCACTGAAGCTTTCTTT	CSARVLSTEAFF
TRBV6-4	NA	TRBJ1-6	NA	TGTGCCAGCAGTGTCTTGGGGGTTAATTCACCCCTCCACTTT	CASSVLGVNSPLHF
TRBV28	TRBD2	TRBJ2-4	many	TGTGCCAGCAGGACTAGCGGGGAAAACATTCAGTACTTC	CASRTSGENIQYF
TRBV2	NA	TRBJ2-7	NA	TGTGCCAGCAGCCGGGTCTACAGAGCCGAGCAGTACTTC	CASSRVYRAEQYF
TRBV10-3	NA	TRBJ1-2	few	TGTGCCATCAGTGACAATGACTATGGCTACACCTTC	CAISDNDYGYTF
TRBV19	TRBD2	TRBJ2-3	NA	TGTGCCAGTAGTAGTCGACTAGCGGGGGCGAAGACAGATACGCAGTATTTT	CASSSRLAGAKTDTQYF
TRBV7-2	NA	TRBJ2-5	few	TGTGCCAGCAGCTTAGTTTATGTTGGGGAGACCCAGTACTTC	CASSLVYVGETQYF
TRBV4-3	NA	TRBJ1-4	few	TGCGCCAGCAGCCAACGAACCTTGATTGCAACTAATGAAAAACTGTTTTTT	CASSQRTLIATNEKLFF
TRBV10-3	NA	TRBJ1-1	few	TGTGCCACCAAGGCCCCTCTGAACACTGAAGCTTTCTTT	CATKAPLNTEAFF
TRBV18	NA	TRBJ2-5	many	TGTGCCAGCTCACCGCGAAGGGCCGGGGAGACCCAGTACTTC	CASSPRRAGETQYF
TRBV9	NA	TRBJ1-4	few	TGTGCCAGCAGCGCCGCTATGGGTAATGAAAAACTGTTTTTT	CASSAAMGNEKLFF
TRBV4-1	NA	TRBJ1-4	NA	TGCGCCAGCAGCCAAGACCCCCTCACAAAAAAACTGTTTTTT	CASSQDPLTKKLFF
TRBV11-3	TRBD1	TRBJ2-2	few	TGTGCCAGCAGCTACGTAGGGGGCGACGGGGAGCTGTTTTTT	CASSYVGGDGELFF
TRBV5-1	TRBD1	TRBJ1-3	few	TGCGCCAGCAGCTCCCTCGGACAGGGGAGTGGAAACACCATATATTTT	CASSSLGQGSGNTIYF
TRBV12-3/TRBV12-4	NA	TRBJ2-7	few	TGTGCCAGCAGTTTTGGCCCGCTTCTGCGGGAGCAGTACTTC	CASSFGPLLREQYF
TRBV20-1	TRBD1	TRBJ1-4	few	TGCAGTGCAACGACAGGGGCCCCCTATGAAAAACTGTTTTTT	CSATTGAPYEKLFF
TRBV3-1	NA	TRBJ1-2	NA	TGTGCCAGCAGCCAAGCCGCGGGACGAGGGGATGGCTACACCTTC	CASSQAAGRGDGYTF
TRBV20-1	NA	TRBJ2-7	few	TGCAGTGCACAATCCGAGGGGTCCTACGAGCAGTACTTC	CSAQSEGSYEQYF
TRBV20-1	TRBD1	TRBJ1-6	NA	TGCAGTGCTAGACCGGACAGGTCGAGCTCCTATAATTCACCCCTCCACTTT	CSARPDRSSSYNSPLHF
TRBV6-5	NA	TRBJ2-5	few	TGTGCCAGCAGTCCGACAGGCCATACCCAGTACTTC	CASSPTGHTQYF
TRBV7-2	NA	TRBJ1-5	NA	TGTGCCAGCAGCTTCGGACCCGGCGGTAGCAATCAGCCCCAGCATTTT	CASSFGPGGSNQPQHF
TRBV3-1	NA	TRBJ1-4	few	TGTGCCAGCAGCCAAGATCTGGTGACACAACTTGAAAAACTGTTTTTT	CASSQDLVTQLEKLFF
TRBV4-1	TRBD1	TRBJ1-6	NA	TGCGCCAGCAGCCAGGAGACAGGGGCTTCACCCCTCCACTTT	CASSQETGASPLHF
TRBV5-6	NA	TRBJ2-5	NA	TGTGCCAGCAGCTTGGCCGTAGGGGAGCTGGGAGAGACCCAGTACTTC	CASSLAVGELGETQYF
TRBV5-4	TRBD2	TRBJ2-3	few	TGTGCCAGCAGCCGAGCGGGGGGAGATACGCAGTATTTT	CASSRAGGDTQYF
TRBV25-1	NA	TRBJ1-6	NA	TGTGCCAGCCTGGGGGGGCTTTCACCCCTCCACTTT	CASLGGLSPLHF
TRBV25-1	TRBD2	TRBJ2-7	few	TGTGCCAGTACCGGGACTAGCGGGGCCGAGCAGTACTTC	CASTGTSGAEQYF